Reported below is one T cell receptor (beta chain). Its antigen is not known. The data stem from a study of T cells expressing NK-cell markers. For the study at large: Sorted CD3+CD56+NKG2C+, CD3+CD56+NKG2C- and CD3+CD56-NKG2C+ T cells provided the TCR beta repertoires. Among the eight sequenced donors, seven tested HCMV-seropositive and one tested seronegative.

Study findings and constraints: Dominance of the CD3+CD56-NKG2C+ fraction by these clonotypes also held in several donors. The study found dominant NKG2C+ clonotypes at about 1.0-7.0% of CD8+ T cells in about six donors.

The CDR3 totals 14 residues. The germline CDR1 and CDR2 sequences are MDHEN and SYDVKM. TCRdb processed the 5' RACE reads again and assigns one entry to each CDR3 protein, with no DNA. The sample's table shows 200,000 to 300,000 distinct CDR3 sequences. This clonotype was obtained from a man younger than 35 in good health. What was sequenced was blood T cells: a sorted CD56 or NKG2C T cell subset, CD4+ or CD8+ T cells, or bulk PBMC T cells (not recorded which). The chain recombines TRBV28 with TRBJ2-7; TCRdb selects TRBD2, and the lack of DNA leaves this call unchecked. The CDR3 is CASSPNRRASEQYF.